This TCR beta chain was found in a study of blood T cell repertoires in COVID-19. Overall study context: T cells, B-cell-depleted T cells, or PBMCs supplied cDNA or gDNA.

Trimming took off 7 bases at V and 1 base at J, with 14 bases between the two ends. Germline CDR1 and CDR2: SGHRS and YFSETQ. The CDR3 contains 14 residues. Method: immunoSEQ multiplex PCR; TCRdb's copy keeps in-frame clones and lacks some. The sample has over 150,000 clones, about four fifths seen once. The chain links TRBV5-1 to TRBJ1-1; D remains ambiguous. The sample taken for sequencing was peripheral blood. The receptor was derived from an elderly woman with acute or convalescent COVID-19. The CDR3 nucleotides are TGCGCCAGCCGCATTGGGCAGACGAACACTGAAGCTTTCTTT. Translated, it gives CASRIGQTNTEAFF.